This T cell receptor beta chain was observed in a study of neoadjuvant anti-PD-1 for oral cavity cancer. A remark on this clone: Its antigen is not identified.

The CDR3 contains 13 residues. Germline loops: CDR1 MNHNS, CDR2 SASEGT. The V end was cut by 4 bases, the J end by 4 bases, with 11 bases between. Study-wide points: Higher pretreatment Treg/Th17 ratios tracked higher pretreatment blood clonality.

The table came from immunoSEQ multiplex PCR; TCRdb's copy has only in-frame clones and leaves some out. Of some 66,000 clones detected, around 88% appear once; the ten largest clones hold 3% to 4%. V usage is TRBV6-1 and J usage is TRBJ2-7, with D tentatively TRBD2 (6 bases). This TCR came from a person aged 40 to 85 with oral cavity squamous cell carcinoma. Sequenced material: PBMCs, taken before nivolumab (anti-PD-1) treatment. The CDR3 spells CASSGDLLYEQYF. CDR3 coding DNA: TGTGCCAGCAGTGGGGACTTACTTTACGAGCAGTACTTC.